This TCR beta chain stems from a study of blood T cell dynamics during melanoma immunotherapy. Some clones are missing from TCRdb's copy, which holds only in-frame ones; the method was immunoSEQ multiplex PCR. This table has around 3,500 clones, roughly 96% appearing once. Stated time point: week 3, after first cycle of checkpoint inhibitor. Apart from two fast progressors, RECIST 1.1 response was judged 12 weeks post-infusion. The source is a human donor with melanoma. This specimen consisted of effector memory CD8+ T cells from blood, obtained from a patient treated with checkpoint blockade.

The CDR3 protein is CASSESTSGVPEQYF. The CDR3 region has the DNA TGTGCCAGCAGTGAAAGTACTAGCGGGGTGCCCGAGCAGTACTTC. The rearrangement joins TRBV27 to TRBJ2-7; 10 positions agree with TRBD2. CDR1 is MNHEY, CDR2 SMNVEV, per germline (reference sequence). The CDR3 consists of 15 residues. V was clipped by 5 bases and J by 6 bases; unmatched bases: 10.